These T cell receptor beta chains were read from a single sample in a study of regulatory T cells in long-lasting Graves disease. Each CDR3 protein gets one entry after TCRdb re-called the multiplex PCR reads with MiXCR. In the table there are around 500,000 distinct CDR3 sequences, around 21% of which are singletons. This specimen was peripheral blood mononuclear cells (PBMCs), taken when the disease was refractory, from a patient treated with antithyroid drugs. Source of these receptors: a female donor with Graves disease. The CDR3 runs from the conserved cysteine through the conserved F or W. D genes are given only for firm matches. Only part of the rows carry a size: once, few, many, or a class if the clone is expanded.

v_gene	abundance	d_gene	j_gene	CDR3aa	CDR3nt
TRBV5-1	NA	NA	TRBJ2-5	CASSLVFPGARETQYF	TGCGCCAGCAGCTTGGTGTTTCCGGGGGCAAGAGAGACCCAGTACTTC
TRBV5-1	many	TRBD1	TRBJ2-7	CASSYGQGAREQYF	TGTGCCAGCAGCTACGGACAGGGGGCGCGGGAGCAGTACTTC
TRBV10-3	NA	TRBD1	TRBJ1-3	CAISGTDGSTIYF	TGTGCCATCAGCGGGACAGATGGTAGCACCATATATTTT
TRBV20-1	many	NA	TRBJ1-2	CSARDVAAPSRSYGYTF	TGCAGTGCTAGAGATGTAGCCGCTCCCAGTCGATCCTATGGCTACACCTTC
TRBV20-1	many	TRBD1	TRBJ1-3	CSAWDRGGGNTIYF	TGCAGTGCTTGGGACAGGGGAGGTGGAAACACCATATATTTT
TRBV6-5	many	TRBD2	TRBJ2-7	CASSYGLAGVPNEQYF	TGTGCCAGCAGTTACGGACTAGCGGGAGTACCCAACGAGCAGTACTTC
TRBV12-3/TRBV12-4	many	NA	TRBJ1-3	CASSTKNVGNTIYF	TGTGCCAGCAGCACAAAAAACGTGGGAAACACCATATATTTT
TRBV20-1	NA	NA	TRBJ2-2	CSAPGLMSRGTGELFF	TGCAGTGCCCCGGGACTAATGTCCAGGGGCACCGGGGAGCTGTTTTTT
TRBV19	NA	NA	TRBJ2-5	CASSIDGHLQETQYF	TGTGCCAGTAGTATAGATGGACACCTCCAAGAGACCCAGTACTTC
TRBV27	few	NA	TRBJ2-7	CASKSGGVGYEQYF	TGTGCCAGCAAGTCAGGGGGGGTGGGGTACGAGCAGTACTTC
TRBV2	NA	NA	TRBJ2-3	CASSGYFSPSLWATDTQYF	TGTGCCAGCAGTGGCTACTTCTCACCCTCTTTGTGGGCCACAGATACGCAGTATTTT
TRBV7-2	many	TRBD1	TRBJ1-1	CASRSGGSGTEAFF	TGTGCCAGCAGGTCAGGGGGATCGGGCACTGAAGCTTTCTTT
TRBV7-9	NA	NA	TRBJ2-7	CASSRRQGSHEQYF	TGTGCCAGCAGCCGAAGGCAGGGTTCCCACGAGCAGTACTTC
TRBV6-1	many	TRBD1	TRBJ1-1	CASSLGQKAFF	TGTGCCAGCAGCCTGGGACAGAAAGCTTTCTTT
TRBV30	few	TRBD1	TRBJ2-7	CAWSVGQGASYEQYF	TGTGCCTGGAGTGTGGGACAGGGCGCCTCCTACGAGCAGTACTTC
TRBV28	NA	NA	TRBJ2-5	CAGSFGVLETQYF	TGTGCCGGCAGTTTTGGAGTGTTAGAGACCCAGTACTTC
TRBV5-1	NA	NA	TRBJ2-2	CASSTAEANTGELFF	TGCGCCAGCAGCACAGCGGAAGCGAACACCGGGGAGCTGTTTTTT
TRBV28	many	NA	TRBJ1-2	CASTLGGRSYGYTF	TGTGCCAGCACCCTCGGGGGGCGCTCCTATGGCTACACCTTC
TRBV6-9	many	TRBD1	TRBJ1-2	CASSYSGTANYGYTF	TGTGCCAGCAGTTATTCCGGGACAGCAAACTATGGCTACACCTTC
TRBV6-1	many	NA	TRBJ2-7	CASRSGADPTYEQYF	TGTGCCAGCAGGTCAGGGGCGGACCCTACCTACGAGCAGTACTTC
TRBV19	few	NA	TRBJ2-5	CASSWGHPETQYF	TGTGCCAGTAGTTGGGGGCATCCGGAGACCCAGTACTTC
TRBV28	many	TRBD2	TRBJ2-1	CASSRLKGLAGEGSYNEQFF	TGTGCCAGCAGTCGACTCAAGGGACTAGCGGGAGAAGGATCCTACAATGAGCAGTTCTTC
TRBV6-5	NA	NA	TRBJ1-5	CASSYLSGASNQPQHF	TGTGCCAGCAGTTACCTCTCAGGGGCGAGCAATCAGCCCCAGCATTTT
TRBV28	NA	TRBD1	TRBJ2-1	CASGDQGVGDEQFF	TGTGCCAGCGGGGACCAGGGGGTGGGTGATGAGCAGTTCTTC
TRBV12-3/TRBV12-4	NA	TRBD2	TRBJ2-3	CASSLYSGASTDTQYF	TGTGCCAGCAGCCTCTATAGCGGGGCAAGCACAGATACGCAGTATTTT
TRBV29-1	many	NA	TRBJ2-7	CSVGLGWNEQYF	TGCAGCGTTGGATTAGGGTGGAACGAGCAGTACTTC
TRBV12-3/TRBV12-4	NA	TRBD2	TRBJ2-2	CASSFSAGGGTGELFF	TGTGCCAGCAGCTTCTCAGCGGGAGGAGGCACCGGGGAGCTGTTTTTT
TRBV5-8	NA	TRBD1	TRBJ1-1	CASSLGDSFVMNTEAFF	TGTGCCAGCAGCTTGGGGGACAGCTTTGTAATGAACACTGAAGCTTTCTTT
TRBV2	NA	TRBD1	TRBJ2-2	CASSEDGQGDTGELFF	TGTGCCAGCAGTGAGGACGGACAGGGGGACACCGGGGAGCTGTTTTTT
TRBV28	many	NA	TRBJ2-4	CASNNGAKNIQYF	TGTGCCAGCAACAACGGAGCCAAAAACATTCAGTACTTC
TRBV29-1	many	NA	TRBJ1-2	CSAKETSGGGYTF	TGCAGCGCCAAGGAGACGTCGGGAGGTGGCTACACCTTC
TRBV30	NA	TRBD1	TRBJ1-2	CAWGDRDELYGYTF	TGTGCCTGGGGAGACAGGGACGAGCTCTATGGCTACACCTTC
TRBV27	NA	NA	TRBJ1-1	CASSVGLQGNTEAFF	TGTGCCAGCAGTGTGGGACTACAGGGGAACACTGAAGCTTTCTTT
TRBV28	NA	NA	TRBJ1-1	CASSPLVITEAFF	TGTGCCAGCAGTCCCTTAGTAATCACTGAAGCTTTCTTT
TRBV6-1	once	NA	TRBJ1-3	CASSERLGGSGNTIYF	TGTGCCAGCAGTGAACGCCTCGGGGGCTCTGGAAACACCATATATTTT
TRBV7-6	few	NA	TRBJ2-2	CASSPPPVNTGELFF	TGTGCCAGCAGCCCACCGCCAGTTAACACCGGGGAGCTGTTTTTT
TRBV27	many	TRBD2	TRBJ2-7	CASSLEGGWDEQYF	TGTGCCAGCAGTTTGGAGGGAGGGTGGGACGAGCAGTACTTC
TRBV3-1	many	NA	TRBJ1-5	CASSQWMEQPQHF	TGTGCCAGCAGCCAATGGATGGAGCAGCCCCAGCATTTT
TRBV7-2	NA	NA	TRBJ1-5	CASSSVGSPGRTQPQHF	TGTGCCAGCAGCTCAGTCGGATCCCCAGGAAGAACTCAGCCCCAGCATTTT
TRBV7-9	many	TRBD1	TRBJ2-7	CASSRPGQGLYEQYF	TGTGCCAGCAGTCGACCGGGACAGGGTCTCTACGAGCAGTACTTC
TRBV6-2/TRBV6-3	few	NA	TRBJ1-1	CASSYTGITEAFF	TGTGCCAGCAGTTACACAGGGATCACTGAAGCTTTCTTT
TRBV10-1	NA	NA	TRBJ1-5	CARNQPQHF	TGCGCCAGGAATCAGCCCCAGCATTTT
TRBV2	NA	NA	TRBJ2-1	CASSEVQVDGNEQFF	TGTGCCAGCAGTGAAGTGCAGGTAGATGGTAATGAGCAGTTCTTC
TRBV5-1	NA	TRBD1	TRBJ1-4	CASSLGDSYTNEKLFF	TGCGCCAGCAGCTTGGGGGACAGTTATACAAATGAAAAACTGTTTTTT
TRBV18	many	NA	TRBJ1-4	CASSPNGERQYEKLFF	TGTGCCAGCTCCCCAAACGGAGAAAGACAGTATGAAAAACTGTTTTTT
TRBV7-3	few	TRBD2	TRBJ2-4	CASSDPPGGKNIQYF	TGTGCCAGCAGCGACCCTCCGGGGGGAAAAAACATTCAGTACTTC
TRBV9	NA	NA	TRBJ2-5	CASSLRWGQETQYF	TGTGCCAGCAGCCTCAGGTGGGGTCAAGAGACCCAGTACTTC
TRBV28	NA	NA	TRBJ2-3	CASRIGGFYTDTQYF	TGTGCCAGCAGGATTGGGGGATTTTACACAGATACGCAGTATTTT
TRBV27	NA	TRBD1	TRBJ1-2	CASSKGQTGTGLDYGYTF	TGTGCCAGCTCCAAGGGGCAGACAGGGACCGGCTTGGACTATGGCTACACCTTC
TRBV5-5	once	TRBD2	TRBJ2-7	CASSDSPGLAPYEQYF	TGTGCCAGCAGCGATTCCCCGGGACTAGCCCCATACGAGCAGTACTTC
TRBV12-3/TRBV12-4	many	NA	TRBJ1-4	CASLQGEKLFF	TGTGCCAGCCTGCAGGGTGAAAAACTGTTTTTT
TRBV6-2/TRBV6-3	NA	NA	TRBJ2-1	CASSERSKVGEQFF	TGTGCCAGCAGTGAACGAAGCAAGGTAGGGGAGCAGTTCTTC
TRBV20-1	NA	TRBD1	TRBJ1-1	CSARGLGQGFTEAFF	TGCAGTGCTAGGGGATTAGGACAGGGCTTCACTGAAGCTTTCTTT
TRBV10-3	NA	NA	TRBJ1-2	CAISKQVTAVDYGYTF	TGTGCCATCAGCAAACAAGTGACCGCGGTGGACTATGGCTACACCTTC
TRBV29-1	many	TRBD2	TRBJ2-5	CSVGSSGGVRQETQYF	TGCAGCGTCGGATCTAGCGGGGGGGTGAGGCAAGAGACCCAGTACTTC